The following is a T cell receptor beta chain sequence with its context. The antigen is unknown. The data derive from a study of Ad26.COV2.S vaccination and SARS-CoV-2 variants. Findings of the study overall: Assessments of TCR breadth and depth may have underestimated the total T cell responses.

Documented treatment: 15 to 20 received Ad26.COV2.S at low or high dose, single or two shots; about 5 received placebo; per-sample allocation not given. The investigators took samples on day 63 after the first vaccine or placebo injection. Germline loops: CDR1 LNHNV, CDR2 YYDKDF (reference sequence). The CDR3 runs to 13 residues. Trimming took off 8 bases at V and 7 bases at J, with 17 bases between the two ends. Some clones are missing from TCRdb's copy, which holds only in-frame ones; the method was immunoSEQ multiplex PCR. There are fewer than 500,000 clones in the sample; around 90% occur only once, and 10% to 15% lies in the top ten.

J is TRBJ1-2 and V is TRBV15, with unresolved D. The sequencing here drew on peripheral blood, taken in a trial of Ad26.COV2.S vaccine versus placebo. The TCR comes from a person aged 18-65 years who received the Ad26.COV2.S COVID-19 vaccine or a placebo. CDR3 nucleotide sequence: TGTGCCACCCGAGGGCCAGCAGAGAGTGGCTACACCTTC. It translates to CATRGPAESGYTF.